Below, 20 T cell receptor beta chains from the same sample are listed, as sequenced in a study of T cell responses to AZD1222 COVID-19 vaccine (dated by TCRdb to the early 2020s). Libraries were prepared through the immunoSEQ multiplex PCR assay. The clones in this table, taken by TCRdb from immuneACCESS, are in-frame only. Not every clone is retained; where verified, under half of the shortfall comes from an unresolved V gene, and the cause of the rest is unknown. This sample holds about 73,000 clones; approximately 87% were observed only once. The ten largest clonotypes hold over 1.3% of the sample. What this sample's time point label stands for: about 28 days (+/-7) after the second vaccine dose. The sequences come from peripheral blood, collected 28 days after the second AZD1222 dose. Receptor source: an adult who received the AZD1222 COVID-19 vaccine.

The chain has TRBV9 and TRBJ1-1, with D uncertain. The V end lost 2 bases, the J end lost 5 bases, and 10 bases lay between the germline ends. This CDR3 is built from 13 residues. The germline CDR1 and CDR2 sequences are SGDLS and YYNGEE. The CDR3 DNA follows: TGTGCCAGCAGCGTCAACAGACAAACTGAAGCTTTCTTT. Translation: CASSVNRQTEAFF.

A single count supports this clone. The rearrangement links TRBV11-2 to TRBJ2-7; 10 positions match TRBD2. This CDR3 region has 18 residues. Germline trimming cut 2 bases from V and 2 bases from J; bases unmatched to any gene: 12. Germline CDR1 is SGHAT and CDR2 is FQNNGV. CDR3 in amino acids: CASSLTSSGGRRPYEQYF. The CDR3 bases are TGTGCCAGCAGCTTAACGTCTAGCGGGGGCCGAAGACCCTACGAGCAGTACTTC.

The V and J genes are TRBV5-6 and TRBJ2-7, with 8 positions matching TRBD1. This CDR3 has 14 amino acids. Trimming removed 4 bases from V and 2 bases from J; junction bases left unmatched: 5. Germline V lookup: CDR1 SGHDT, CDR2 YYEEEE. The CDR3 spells CASSQGQGPYEQYF. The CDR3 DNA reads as TGTGCCAGCAGCCAAGGACAGGGCCCCTACGAGCAGTACTTC.

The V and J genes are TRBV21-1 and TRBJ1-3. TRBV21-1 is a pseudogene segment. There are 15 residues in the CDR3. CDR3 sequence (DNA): TGTGCCAGCAGCAAAGATAAGAAAAGAAAAAACACCATATATTTT. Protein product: CASSKDKKRKNTIYF.

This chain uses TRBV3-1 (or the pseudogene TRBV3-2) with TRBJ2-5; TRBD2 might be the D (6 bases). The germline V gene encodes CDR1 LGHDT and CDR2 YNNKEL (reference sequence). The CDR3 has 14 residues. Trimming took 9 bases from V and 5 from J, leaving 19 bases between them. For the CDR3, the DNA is TGTGCCAGTCACCTGGGGGGTCGGGGTGAGACCCAGTACTTC. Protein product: CASHLGGRGETQYF.

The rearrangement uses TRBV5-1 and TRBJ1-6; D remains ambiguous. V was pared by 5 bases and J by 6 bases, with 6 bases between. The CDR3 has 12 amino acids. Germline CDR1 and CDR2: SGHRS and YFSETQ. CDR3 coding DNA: TGCGCCAGCAGTCAGCCTAATTCACCCCTCCACTTT. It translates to CASSQPNSPLHF. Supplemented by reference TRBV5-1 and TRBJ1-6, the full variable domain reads KAGVTQTPRYLIKTRGQQVTLSCSPISGHRSVSWYQQTPGQGLQFLFEYFSETQRNKGNFPGRFSGRQFSNSRSEMNVSTLELGDSALYLCASSQPNSPLHFGNGTRLTVT.

The DNA of the CDR3 is TGTGCCAGCAGCTTTGCCACGACAGGCCGCTCCTACGAGCAGTACTTC. It translates to CASSFATTGRSYEQYF. This rearrangement joins TRBV7-8 to TRBJ2-7, with D perhaps matching TRBD1 (6 bases). The CDR3 consists of 16 residues. Trimming took 3 bases from V and 0 from J, leaving 15 bases between them. CDR1 and CDR2 from the germline V gene are SGHVS and FQNEAQ.

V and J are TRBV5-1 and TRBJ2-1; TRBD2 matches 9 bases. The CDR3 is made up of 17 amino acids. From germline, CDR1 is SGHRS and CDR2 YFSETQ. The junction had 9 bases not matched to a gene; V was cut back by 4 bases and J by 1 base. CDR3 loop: CASSPPTGLASYNEQFF. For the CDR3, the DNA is TGCGCCAGCAGCCCCCCTACGGGACTAGCTTCCTACAATGAGCAGTTCTTC.

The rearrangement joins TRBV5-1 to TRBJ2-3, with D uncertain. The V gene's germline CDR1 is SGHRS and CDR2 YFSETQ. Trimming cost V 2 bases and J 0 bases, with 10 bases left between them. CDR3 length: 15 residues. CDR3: CASSLGRYSTDTQYF. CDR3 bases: TGCGCCAGCAGCTTAGGCCGATATAGCACAGATACGCAGTATTTT.

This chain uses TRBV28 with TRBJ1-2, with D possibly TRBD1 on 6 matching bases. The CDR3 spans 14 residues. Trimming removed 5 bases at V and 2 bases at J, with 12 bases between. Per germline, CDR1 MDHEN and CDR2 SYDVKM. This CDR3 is CASSGDTLNYGYTF. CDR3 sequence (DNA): TGTGCCAGCAGTGGGGACACACTAAACTATGGCTACACCTTC.

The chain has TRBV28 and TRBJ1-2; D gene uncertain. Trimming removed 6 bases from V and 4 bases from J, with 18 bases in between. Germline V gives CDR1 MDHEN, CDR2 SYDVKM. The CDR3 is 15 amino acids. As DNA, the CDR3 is TGTGCCAGCAGCGCTATCCTAAGGGCTAGCTATGGCTACACCTTC. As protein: CASSAILRASYGYTF.

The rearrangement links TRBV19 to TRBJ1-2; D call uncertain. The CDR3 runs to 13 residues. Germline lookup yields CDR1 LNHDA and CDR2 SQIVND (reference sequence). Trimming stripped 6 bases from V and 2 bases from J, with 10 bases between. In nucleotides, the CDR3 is TGTGCCAGTAGCCTTACAATGAACTATGGCTACACCTTC. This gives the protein CASSLTMNYGYTF.

The CDR3 loop is CAWSPGAPGYTF. CDR3 in DNA: TGTGCCTGGAGCCCGGGGGCGCCCGGCTACACCTTC. The V gene is TRBV30, the J gene TRBJ1-2; a weak D match, TRBD1 (6 bases). The CDR3 sequence is 12 residues long. Trimming pared 3 bases from V and 8 bases from J, leaving 13 bases between. The germline V gene has CDR1 GTSNPN and CDR2 SVGIG (reference sequence).

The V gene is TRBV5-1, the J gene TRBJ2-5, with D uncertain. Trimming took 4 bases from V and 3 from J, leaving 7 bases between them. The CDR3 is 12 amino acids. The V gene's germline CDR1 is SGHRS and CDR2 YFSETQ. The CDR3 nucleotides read TGCGCCAGCAGCCCGCATGAAGAGACCCAGTACTTC. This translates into CASSPHEETQYF.

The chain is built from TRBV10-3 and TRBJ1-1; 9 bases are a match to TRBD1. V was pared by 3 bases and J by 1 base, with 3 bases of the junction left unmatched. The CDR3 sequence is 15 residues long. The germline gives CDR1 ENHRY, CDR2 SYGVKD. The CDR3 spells CAISEAGQGNTEAFF. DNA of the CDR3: TGTGCCATCAGTGAAGCGGGACAGGGGAACACTGAAGCTTTCTTT.

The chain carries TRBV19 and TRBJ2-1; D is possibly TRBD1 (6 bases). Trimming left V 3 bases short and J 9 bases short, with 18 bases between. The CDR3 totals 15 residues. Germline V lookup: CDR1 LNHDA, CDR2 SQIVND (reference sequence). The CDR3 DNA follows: TGTGCCAGTAGTATCGTGGCAGGGGAAGGGGGTGAGCAGTTCTTC. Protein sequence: CASSIVAGEGGEQFF. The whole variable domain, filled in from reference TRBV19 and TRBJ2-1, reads DGGITQSPKYLFRKEGQNVTLSCEQNLNHDAMYWYRQDPGQGLRLIYYSQIVNDFQKGDIAEGYSVSREKKESFPLTVTSAQKNPTAFYLCASSIVAGEGGEQFFGPGTRLTVL.

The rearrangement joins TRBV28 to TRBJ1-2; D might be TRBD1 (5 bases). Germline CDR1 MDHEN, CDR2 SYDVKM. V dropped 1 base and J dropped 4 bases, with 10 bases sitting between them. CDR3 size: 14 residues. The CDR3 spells CASSLLNRSYGYTF. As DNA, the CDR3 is TGTGCCAGCAGTTTATTAAACAGGTCCTATGGCTACACCTTC.

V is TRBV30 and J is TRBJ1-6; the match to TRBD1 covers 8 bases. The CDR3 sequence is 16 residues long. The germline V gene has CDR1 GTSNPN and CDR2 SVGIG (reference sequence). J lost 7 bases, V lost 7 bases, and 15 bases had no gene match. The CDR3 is CAYTRQGRNMNSPLHF. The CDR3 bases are TGTGCCTACACGCGACAGGGGAGGAATATGAATTCACCCCTCCACTTT.

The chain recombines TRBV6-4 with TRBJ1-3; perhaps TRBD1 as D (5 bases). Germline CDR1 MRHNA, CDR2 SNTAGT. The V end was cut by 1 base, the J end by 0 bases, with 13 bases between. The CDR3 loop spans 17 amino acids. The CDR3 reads CASSDWVGGSSGNTIYF. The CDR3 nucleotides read TGTGCCAGCAGTGACTGGGTGGGGGGGAGCTCTGGAAACACCATATATTTT.

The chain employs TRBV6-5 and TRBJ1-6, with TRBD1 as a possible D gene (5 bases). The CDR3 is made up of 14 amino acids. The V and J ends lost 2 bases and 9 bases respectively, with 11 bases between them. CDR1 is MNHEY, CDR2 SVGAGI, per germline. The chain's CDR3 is CASSYTRDGSPLHF. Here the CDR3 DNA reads TGTGCCAGCAGTTACACCAGGGATGGTTCACCCCTCCACTTT.